The TCR beta chain described here comes from a study of cytomegalovirus exposure and HLA in healthy donors. About the study: Assignment to the Caucasian-associated ancestry cluster applied to about 80% of the approximately 400 genotyped donors.

It was with 60 Vbeta and 13 Jbeta primers that the PCR ran. Clones were sequenced by immunoSEQ multiplex PCR, and TCRdb holds only the in-frame ones, with some missing. The sample has 90,000 to 120,000 clones; around 77% are singletons. V lost 1 base to trimming and J lost 8 bases, with 12 bases between them. The CDR3 loop spans 13 amino acids. Germline V gene sequence: CDR1 GTSNPN, CDR2 SVGIG (reference sequence). The chain couples TRBV30 to TRBJ1-3; maybe TRBD1 (5 bases). This sequence was found in a male donor in good health and CMV-seronegative. Specimen: PBMCs. CDR3 protein: CAWSEGLVDTIYF. CDR3 nucleotide sequence: TGTGCCTGGAGTGAGGGACTGGTTGACACCATATATTTT.